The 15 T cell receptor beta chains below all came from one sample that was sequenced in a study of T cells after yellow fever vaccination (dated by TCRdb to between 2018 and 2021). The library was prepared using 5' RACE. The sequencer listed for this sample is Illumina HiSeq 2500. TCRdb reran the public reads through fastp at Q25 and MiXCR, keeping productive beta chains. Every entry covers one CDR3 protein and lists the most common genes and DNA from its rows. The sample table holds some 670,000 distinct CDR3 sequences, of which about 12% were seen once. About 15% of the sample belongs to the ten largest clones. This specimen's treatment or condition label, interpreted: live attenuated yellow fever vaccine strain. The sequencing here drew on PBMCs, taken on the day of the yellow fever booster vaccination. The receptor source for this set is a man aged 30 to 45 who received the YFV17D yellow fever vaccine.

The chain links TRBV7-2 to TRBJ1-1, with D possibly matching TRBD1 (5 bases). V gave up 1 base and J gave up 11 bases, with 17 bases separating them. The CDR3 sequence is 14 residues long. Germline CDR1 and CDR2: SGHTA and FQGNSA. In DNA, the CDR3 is TGTGCCAGCAGCTTAGATACGGCCAATAAGGGGGCTTTCTTT. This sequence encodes CASSLDTANKGAFF.

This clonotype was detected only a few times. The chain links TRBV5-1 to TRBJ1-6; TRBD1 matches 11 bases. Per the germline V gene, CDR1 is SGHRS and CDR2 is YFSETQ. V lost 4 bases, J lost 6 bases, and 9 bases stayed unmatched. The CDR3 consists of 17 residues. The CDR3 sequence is CASSKTRTGGSNSPLHF. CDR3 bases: TGCGCCAGCAGCAAGACCAGGACAGGGGGCAGTAATTCACCCCTCCACTTT.

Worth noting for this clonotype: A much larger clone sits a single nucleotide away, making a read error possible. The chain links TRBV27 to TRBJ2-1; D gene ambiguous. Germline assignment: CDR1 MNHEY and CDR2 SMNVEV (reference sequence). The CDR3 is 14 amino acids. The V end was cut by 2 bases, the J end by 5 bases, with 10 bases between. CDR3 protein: CASSLTLGNNEQFF. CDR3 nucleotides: TGTGCCAGCAGTTTAACCCTAGGTAACAATGAGCAGTTCTTC.

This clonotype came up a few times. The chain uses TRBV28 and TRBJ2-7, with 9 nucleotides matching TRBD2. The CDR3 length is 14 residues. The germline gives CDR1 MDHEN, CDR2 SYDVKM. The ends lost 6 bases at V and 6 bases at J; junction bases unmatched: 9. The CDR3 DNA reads TGTGCCAGCAGCCTTAGCGGGAGCTCTTTCGAGCAGTACTTC. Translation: CASSLSGSSFEQYF.

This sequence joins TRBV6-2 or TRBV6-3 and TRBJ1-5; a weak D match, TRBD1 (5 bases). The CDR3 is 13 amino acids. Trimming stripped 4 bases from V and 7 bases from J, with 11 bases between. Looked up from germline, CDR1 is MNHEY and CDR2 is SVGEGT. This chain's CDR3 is CASSSGLGQPQHF. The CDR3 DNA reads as TGTGCCAGCAGTTCGGGACTAGGGCAGCCCCAGCATTTT.

The CDR3: CATSDRTGAPRELFF. In nucleotides, the CDR3 is TGTGCCACCAGTGATCGGACAGGAGCACCACGGGAGCTGTTTTTT. The J gene is TRBJ2-2, the V gene TRBV24-1; 7 bases align to TRBD1. This CDR3 is built from 15 residues. Germline CDR1 reads KGHDR; CDR2 reads SFDVKD. The J segment lost 9 bases and the V segment lost 3 bases, leaving 9 bases of the junction unmatched.

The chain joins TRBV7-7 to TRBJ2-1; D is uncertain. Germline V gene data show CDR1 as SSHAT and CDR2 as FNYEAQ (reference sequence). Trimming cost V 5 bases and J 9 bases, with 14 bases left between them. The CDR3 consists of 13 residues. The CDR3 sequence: CASSLDSPGEQFF. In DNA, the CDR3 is TGTGCCAGCAGCCTTGATTCGCCGGGTGAGCAGTTCTTC. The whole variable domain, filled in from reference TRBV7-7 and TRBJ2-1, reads GAGVSQSPRYKVTKRGQDVTLRCDPISSHATLYWYQQALGQGPEFLTYFNYEAQPDKSGLPSDRFSAERPEGSISTLTIQRTEQRDSAMYRCASSLDSPGEQFFGPGTRLTVL.

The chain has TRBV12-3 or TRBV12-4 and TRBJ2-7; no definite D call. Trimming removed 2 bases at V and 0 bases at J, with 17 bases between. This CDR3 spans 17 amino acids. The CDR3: CASSLFTSPIVSYEQYF. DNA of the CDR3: TGTGCCAGCAGTTTATTTACTTCCCCTATTGTCTCCTACGAGCAGTACTTC.

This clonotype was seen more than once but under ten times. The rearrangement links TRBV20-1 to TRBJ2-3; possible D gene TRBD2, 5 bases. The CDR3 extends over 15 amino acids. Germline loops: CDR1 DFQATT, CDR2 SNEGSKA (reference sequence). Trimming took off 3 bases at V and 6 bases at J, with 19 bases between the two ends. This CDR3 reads CSASKLAPKQDTQYF. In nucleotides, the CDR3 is TGCAGTGCTAGTAAGCTAGCCCCTAAGCAGGATACGCAGTATTTT.

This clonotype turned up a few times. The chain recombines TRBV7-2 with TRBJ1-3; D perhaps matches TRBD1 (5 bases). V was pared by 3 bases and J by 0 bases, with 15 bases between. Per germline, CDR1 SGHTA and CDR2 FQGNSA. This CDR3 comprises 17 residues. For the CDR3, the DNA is TGTGCCAGCAGCTTCTTGACTGGACATCCCTCTGGAAACACCATATATTTT. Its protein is CASSFLTGHPSGNTIYF.

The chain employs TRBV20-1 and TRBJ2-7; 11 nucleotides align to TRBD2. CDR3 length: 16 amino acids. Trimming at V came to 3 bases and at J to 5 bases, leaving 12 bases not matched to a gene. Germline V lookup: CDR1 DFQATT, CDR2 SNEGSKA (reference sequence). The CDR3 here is CSASPELAGVRNEQYF. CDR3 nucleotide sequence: TGCAGTGCTAGTCCCGAACTAGCGGGAGTTAGGAACGAGCAGTACTTC.

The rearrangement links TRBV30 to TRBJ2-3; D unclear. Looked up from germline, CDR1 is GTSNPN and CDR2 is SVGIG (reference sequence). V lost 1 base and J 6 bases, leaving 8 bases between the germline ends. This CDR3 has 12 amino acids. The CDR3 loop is CAWSGPGDTQYF. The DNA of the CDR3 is TGTGCCTGGAGTGGGCCGGGCGATACGCAGTATTTT. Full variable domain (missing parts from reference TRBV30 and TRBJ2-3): SQTIHQWPATLVQPVGSPLSLECTVEGTSNPNLYWYRQAAGRGLQLLFYSVGIGQISSEVPQNLSASRPQDRQFILSSKKLLLSDSGFYLCAWSGPGDTQYFGPGTRLTVL.

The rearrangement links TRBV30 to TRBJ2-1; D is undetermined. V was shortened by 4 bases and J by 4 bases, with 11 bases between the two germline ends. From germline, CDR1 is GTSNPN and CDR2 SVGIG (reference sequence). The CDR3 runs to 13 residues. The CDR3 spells CAWISLSYNEQFF. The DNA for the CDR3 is TGTGCCTGGATTTCCCTCTCTTACAATGAGCAGTTCTTC.

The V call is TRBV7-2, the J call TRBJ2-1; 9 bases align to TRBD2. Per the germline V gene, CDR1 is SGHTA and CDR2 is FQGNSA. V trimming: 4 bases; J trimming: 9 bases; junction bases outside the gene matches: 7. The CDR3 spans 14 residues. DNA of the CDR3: TGTGCCAGCAGCTCAAGAGCGGGAGGAGGTGAGCAGTTCTTC. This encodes CASSSRAGGGEQFF.

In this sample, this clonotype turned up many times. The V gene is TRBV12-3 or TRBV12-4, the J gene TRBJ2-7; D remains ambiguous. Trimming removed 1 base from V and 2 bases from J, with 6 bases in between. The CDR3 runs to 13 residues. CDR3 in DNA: TGTGCCAGCAGTTTAGGGCAGACCTACGAGCAGTACTTC. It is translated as CASSLGQTYEQYF.